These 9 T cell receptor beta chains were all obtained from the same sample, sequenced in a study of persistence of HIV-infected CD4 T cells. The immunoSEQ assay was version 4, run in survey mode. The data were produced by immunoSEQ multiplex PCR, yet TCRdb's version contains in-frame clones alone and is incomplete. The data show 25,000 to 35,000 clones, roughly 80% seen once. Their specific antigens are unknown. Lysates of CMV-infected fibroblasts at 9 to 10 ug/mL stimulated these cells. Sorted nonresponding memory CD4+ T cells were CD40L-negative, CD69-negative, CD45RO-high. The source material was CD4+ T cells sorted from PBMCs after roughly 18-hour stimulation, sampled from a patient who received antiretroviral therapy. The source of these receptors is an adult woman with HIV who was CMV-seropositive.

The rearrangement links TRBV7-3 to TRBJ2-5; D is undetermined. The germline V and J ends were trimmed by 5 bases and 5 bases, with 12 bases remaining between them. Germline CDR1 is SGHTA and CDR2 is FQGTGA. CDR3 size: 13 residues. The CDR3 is CASSPSGWETQYF. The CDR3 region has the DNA TGTGCCAGCAGCCCCTCGGGTTGGGAGACCCAGTACTTC.

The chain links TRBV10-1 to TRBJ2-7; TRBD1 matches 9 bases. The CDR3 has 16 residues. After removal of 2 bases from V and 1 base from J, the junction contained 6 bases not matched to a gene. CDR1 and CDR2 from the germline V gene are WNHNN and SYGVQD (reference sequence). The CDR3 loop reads CASSEGDREESYEQYF. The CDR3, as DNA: TGCGCCAGCAGTGAGGGGGACAGGGAAGAATCCTACGAGCAGTACTTC.

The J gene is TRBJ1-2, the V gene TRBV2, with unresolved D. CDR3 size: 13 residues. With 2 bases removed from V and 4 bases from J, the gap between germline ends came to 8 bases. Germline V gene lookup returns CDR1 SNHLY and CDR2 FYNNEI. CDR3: CASSEKVGYGYTF. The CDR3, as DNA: TGTGCCAGCAGTGAAAAGGTCGGCTATGGCTACACCTTC.

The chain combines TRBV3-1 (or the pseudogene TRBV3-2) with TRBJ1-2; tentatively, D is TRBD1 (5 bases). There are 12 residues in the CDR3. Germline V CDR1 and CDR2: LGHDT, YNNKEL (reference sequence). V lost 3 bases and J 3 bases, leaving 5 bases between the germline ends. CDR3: CASSQGDYGYTF. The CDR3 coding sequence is TGTGCCAGCAGCCAGGGGGACTATGGCTACACCTTC.

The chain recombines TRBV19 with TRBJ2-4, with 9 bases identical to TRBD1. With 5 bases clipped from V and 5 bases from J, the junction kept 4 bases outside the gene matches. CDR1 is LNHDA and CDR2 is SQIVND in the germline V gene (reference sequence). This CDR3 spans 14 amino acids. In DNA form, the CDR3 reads TGTGCCAGTAGTCGGGACAGGGACCAAAACATTCAGTACTTC. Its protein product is CASSRDRDQNIQYF.

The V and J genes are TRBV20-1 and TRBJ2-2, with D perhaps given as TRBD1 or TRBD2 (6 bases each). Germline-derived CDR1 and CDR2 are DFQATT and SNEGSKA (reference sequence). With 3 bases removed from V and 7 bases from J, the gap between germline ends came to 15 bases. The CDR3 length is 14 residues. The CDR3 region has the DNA TGCAGTGCTAGTAGCCGGGGGCCTGGCGGGGAGCTGTTTTTT. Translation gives CSASSRGPGGELFF.

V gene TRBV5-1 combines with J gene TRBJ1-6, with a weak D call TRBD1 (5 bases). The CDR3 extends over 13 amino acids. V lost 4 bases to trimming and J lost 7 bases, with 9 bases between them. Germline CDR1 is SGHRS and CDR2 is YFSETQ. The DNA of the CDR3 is TGCGCCAGCAGCCCCGGGGACAATTCACCCCTCCACTTT. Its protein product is CASSPGDNSPLHF.

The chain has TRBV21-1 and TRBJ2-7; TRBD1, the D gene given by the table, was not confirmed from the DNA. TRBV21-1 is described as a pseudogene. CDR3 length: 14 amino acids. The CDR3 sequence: CASSRGNRGLVQYV. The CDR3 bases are TGTGCCAGCAGCCGAGGCAACAGGGGGCTTGTGCAGTACGTC.

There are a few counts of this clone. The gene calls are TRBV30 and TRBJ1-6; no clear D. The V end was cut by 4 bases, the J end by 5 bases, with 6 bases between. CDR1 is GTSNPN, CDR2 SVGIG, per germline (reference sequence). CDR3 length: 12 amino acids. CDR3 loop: CAWNQDNSPLHF. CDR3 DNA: TGTGCCTGGAATCAGGATAATTCACCCCTCCACTTT.